This paragraph reports one T cell receptor (beta chain). Its antigen is not known. Germline assignment: CDR1 SGHTS and CDR2 YDEGEE. This CDR3 is 12 amino acids long. Trimming cost V 2 bases and J 4 bases, with 7 bases left between them. TCRdb reanalysed the 5' RACE reads using MiXCR and keeps one entry per CDR3 protein. Of fewer than 450,000 distinct CDR3 sequences in the sample, approximately 10% were seen once. These data originate in a study of identical twins. Findings and caveats of the study: Some out-of-frame alpha sequences were shared by twins, and these showed excess low generation probability. Insertions were reduced in abundant cord blood beta clonotypes but not in memory repertoires. Zero-insertion analyses might be partly confounded by invariant T cells like MAIT and iNKT. Models predicted less out-of-frame TCR alpha sharing in monozygotic twins than was found.

The TCR sequence derives from a woman in her 50s in good health. This chain links TRBV5-8 with TRBJ2-7, with D unclear. Sequencing input: naive T cells sorted from blood. The CDR3 nucleotides are TGTGCCAGCAGCTTTTCCGCTTACGAGCAGTACTTC. Translated: CASSFSAYEQYF.